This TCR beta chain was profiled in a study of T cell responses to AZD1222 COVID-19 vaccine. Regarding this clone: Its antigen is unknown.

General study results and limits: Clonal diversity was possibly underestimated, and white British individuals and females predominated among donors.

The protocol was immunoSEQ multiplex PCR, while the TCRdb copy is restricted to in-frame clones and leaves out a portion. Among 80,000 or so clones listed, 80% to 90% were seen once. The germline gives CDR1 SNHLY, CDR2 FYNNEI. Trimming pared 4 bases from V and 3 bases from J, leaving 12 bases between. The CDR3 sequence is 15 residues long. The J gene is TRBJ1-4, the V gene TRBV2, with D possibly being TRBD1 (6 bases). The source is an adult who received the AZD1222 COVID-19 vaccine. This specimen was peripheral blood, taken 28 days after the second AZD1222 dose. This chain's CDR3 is CASSVGQTPNEKLFF. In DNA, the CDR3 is TGTGCCAGCAGTGTAGGACAGACTCCTAATGAAAAACTGTTTTTT.